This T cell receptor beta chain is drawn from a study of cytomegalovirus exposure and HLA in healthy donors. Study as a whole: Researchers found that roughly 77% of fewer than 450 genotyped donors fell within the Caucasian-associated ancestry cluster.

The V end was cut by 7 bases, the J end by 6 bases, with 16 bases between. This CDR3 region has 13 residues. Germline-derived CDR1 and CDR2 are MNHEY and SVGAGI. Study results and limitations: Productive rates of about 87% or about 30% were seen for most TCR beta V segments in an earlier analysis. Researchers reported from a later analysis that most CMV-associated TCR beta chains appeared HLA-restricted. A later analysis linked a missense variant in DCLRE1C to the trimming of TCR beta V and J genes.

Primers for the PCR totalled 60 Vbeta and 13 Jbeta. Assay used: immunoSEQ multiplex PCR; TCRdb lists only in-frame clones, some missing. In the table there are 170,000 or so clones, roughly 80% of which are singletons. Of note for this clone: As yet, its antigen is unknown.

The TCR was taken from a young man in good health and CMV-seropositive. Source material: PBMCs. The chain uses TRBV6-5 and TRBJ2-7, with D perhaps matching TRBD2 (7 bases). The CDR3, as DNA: TGTGCCAGCAATACAGGGAGGGAGGCCGAGCAGTACTTC. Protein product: CASNTGREAEQYF.